This entry lists 31 T cell receptor beta chains sequenced from one sample in a study of blood T cells in healthy people across ages. Primers used in a second PCR of about 6 to 12 cycles were a sample-barcoded 5' primer and a J-beta primer mix. TCRdb reprocessed the 5' RACE reads via MiXCR and lists one record per CDR3 protein. The table records 1.2 million to 1.5 million distinct CDR3 sequences, approximately 63% of them present only once. The specimen was blood. The origin of the receptors is a young man in good health.

This clonotype was detected a few times. V and J are TRBV7-6 and TRBJ1-2; D unclear. The CDR3 sequence is 14 residues long. Between the trimmed V and J ends, which lost 2 bases and 3 bases, there was a span of 10 bases. Germline-derived CDR1 and CDR2 are SGHVS and FNYEAQ. The DNA of the CDR3 is TGTGCCAGCAGCTTATCTTTGGCATACTATGGCTACACCTTC. Translation: CASSLSLAYYGYTF.

This clonotype was seen a single time. The chain combines TRBV2 with TRBJ1-2; 9 bases are a match to TRBD1. The germline V gene encodes CDR1 SNHLY and CDR2 FYNNEI. The V gene end was trimmed by 5 bases and the J gene end by 2 bases; junction bases not matched to a gene: 9. The CDR3 runs to 16 residues. CDR3 in amino acids: CASSRTRDRENYGYTF. CDR3 nucleotide sequence: TGTGCCAGCAGTCGTACCCGGGACAGGGAAAACTATGGCTACACCTTC.

This clonotype came up a few times. V gene TRBV29-1 combines with J gene TRBJ2-1, with TRBD1 matching over 8 bases. Germline CDR1 SQVTM, CDR2 ANQGSEA. CDR3 size: 15 residues. After removal of 6 bases from V and 1 base from J, the junction contained 8 bases not matched to a gene. The CDR3: CSVEDRERSYNEQFF. For the CDR3, the DNA is TGCAGCGTGGAGGACAGGGAAAGATCCTACAATGAGCAGTTCTTC.

The genes are TRBV28 and TRBJ2-4; D possibly matches TRBD1 or TRBD2 (5 bases each). The end of the DNA fits TRBJ2-7 better, so the J call may be wrong. Germline lookup yields CDR1 MDHEN and CDR2 SYDVKM. This CDR3 has 11 residues. The CDR3 DNA sequence: TGTGCCAGCTCTATAGGGACCGAGCAGTACTTC. Its translation is CASSIGTEQYF.

This clonotype turned up a few times. The chain carries TRBV7-2 and TRBJ2-3; the match to TRBD2 covers 9 bases. The V segment lost 5 bases and the J segment 1 base; nucleotides outside the gene matches: 10. Germline values: CDR1 SGHTA, CDR2 FQGNSA. This CDR3 has 17 amino acids. The CDR3 reads CASSAIAGAGGTDTQYF. The CDR3 nucleotides are TGTGCCAGCAGCGCGATAGCGGGGGCCGGCGGCACAGATACGCAGTATTTT.

Remarks on this clonotype: Mismatch with germline at one junction end may stem from a read error. The chain carries TRBV20-1 and TRBJ2-1, with a weak D call TRBD2 (6 bases). CDR3 size: 16 residues. The germline V gene encodes CDR1 DFQATT and CDR2 SNEGSKA (reference sequence). The CDR3 sequence: CSARPSAGNSYSEQFF. The CDR3, as DNA: TGCAGTGCTAGACCGTCAGCGGGTAACTCCTACAGTGAGCAGTTCTTC.

The chain links TRBV7-9 to TRBJ2-7, with 7 bases identical to TRBD2. The germline V gene has CDR1 SEHNR and CDR2 FQNEAQ (reference sequence). CDR3 length: 16 residues. Unmatched junction bases numbered 13, after V lost 5 bases and J lost 3 bases. The CDR3 protein is CASSPSNSGNVYEQYF. The CDR3 coding sequence is TGTGCCAGCAGCCCCTCGAACAGCGGGAACGTCTACGAGCAGTACTTC.

This chain connects TRBV4-1 to TRBJ1-2, with D possibly being TRBD1 (5 bases). Germline V CDR1 and CDR2: MGHRA, YSYEKL. There are 14 residues in the CDR3. The V end lost 1 base, the J end lost 4 bases, and 10 bases lay between the germline ends. CDR3 region: CASSQAFGGYGYTF. CDR3 bases: TGCGCCAGCAGCCAAGCGTTTGGGGGCTATGGCTACACCTTC.

This clonotype was detected once. The V gene is TRBV4-1, the J gene TRBJ2-7; D is undetermined. Germline V gene sequence: CDR1 MGHRA, CDR2 YSYEKL. V gave up 0 bases and J gave up 0 bases, with 9 bases separating them. The CDR3 is 15 residues long. This CDR3 is CASSQDEESSYEQYF. Here the CDR3 DNA reads TGCGCCAGCAGCCAAGATGAGGAAAGCTCCTACGAGCAGTACTTC.

J is TRBJ2-7 and V is TRBV9, with D possibly called TRBD1 or TRBD2 (5 bases each). Germline assignment: CDR1 SGDLS and CDR2 YYNGEE. V gave up 3 bases and J gave up 2 bases, with 12 bases separating them. The CDR3 extends over 14 amino acids. CDR3 DNA: TGTGCCAGCAGCGCACCGGGACCTACCTACGAGCAGTACTTC. This translates into CASSAPGPTYEQYF.

The J gene is TRBJ2-1, the V gene TRBV4-3; the match to TRBD1 covers 8 bases. This CDR3 comprises 14 residues. Germline assignment: CDR1 LGHNA and CDR2 YSLEER. J gave up 6 bases and V 2 bases, and 3 bases lay outside the gene matches. Here the CDR3 DNA reads TGCGCCAGCAGCCAACTGGACAGGGTCAATGAGCAGTTCTTC. The encoded protein is CASSQLDRVNEQFF.

This clonotype was seen a few times. V is TRBV12-3 or TRBV12-4 and J is TRBJ1-6; a weak D match, TRBD1 (6 bases). Deletions cut 3 bases from V and 3 bases from J, with 15 bases between. This CDR3 spans 17 amino acids. CDR3 nucleotide sequence: TGTGCCAGCAGTTTCATAACAGGGAGAAGCTATAATTCACCCCTCCACTTT. It yields the protein CASSFITGRSYNSPLHF.

The gene calls are TRBV20-1 and TRBJ2-5; 8 bases map to TRBD2. This CDR3 has 18 amino acids. Germline V gene sequence: CDR1 DFQATT, CDR2 SNEGSKA (reference sequence). Trimming removed 1 base from V and 11 bases from J; junction bases left unmatched: 24. The CDR3 DNA sequence: TGCAGTGCTAGAGGATACCGGGGGGGCCAAGGAAAGTACAATGAGCAGTACTTC. Translated: CSARGYRGGQGKYNEQYF.

CDR3 protein: CASSQVLYGGEQETQYF. As DNA, the CDR3 is TGCGCCAGCAGCCAAGTTTTGTACGGGGGAGAACAAGAGACCCAGTACTTC. V and J are TRBV4-1 and TRBJ2-5; D is possibly TRBD2 (6 bases). Germline values: CDR1 MGHRA, CDR2 YSYEKL. The CDR3 sequence is 17 residues long. V lost 1 base and J 2 bases, leaving 17 bases between the germline ends.

The chain uses TRBV27 and TRBJ2-1; D might be TRBD2 (5 bases). V was trimmed by 4 bases and J by 8 bases, leaving 21 bases between them. CDR3 length equals 16 residues. The germline V gene encodes CDR1 MNHEY and CDR2 SMNVEV (reference sequence). For the CDR3, the DNA is TGTGCCAGCAGTTCCCAAGGGTTCGAGGGTGTGGATGAGCAGTTCTTC. This encodes CASSSQGFEGVDEQFF.

This rearrangement joins TRBV2 to TRBJ2-3, with a tentative D call TRBD2 (5 bases). V lost 4 bases, J lost 3 bases, and 11 bases lay in between. CDR3 length: 14 residues. Germline values: CDR1 SNHLY, CDR2 FYNNEI. CDR3 in amino acids: CASSAIIATDTQYF. The CDR3 coding sequence is TGTGCCAGCAGTGCTATAATAGCGACAGATACGCAGTATTTT.

The rearrangement links TRBV15 to TRBJ2-7; D is tentatively TRBD1 or TRBD2 (6 bases each). Per germline, CDR1 LNHNV and CDR2 YYDKDF (reference sequence). Trimming removed 0 bases at V and 7 bases at J, with 19 bases between. This CDR3 has 16 residues. This CDR3 reads CATSRDRGPPNNEQYF. The CDR3 bases are TGTGCCACCAGCAGAGATCGGGGGCCACCGAACAATGAGCAGTACTTC.

This chain uses TRBV29-1 with TRBJ2-3, with 10 bases that match TRBD2. The length of the CDR3 is 14 residues. V trimming: 7 bases; J trimming: 4 bases; junction bases outside the gene matches: 8. From germline, CDR1 is SQVTM and CDR2 ANQGSEA. The CDR3 coding sequence is TGCAGCGGCACGCTAGCGGGAGCTGCAGATACGCAGTATTTT. Translation: CSGTLAGAADTQYF.

The chain is built from TRBV6-6 and TRBJ1-3; unclear D gene. The CDR3 runs to 14 residues. V lost 6 bases and J 2 bases, leaving 11 bases between the germline ends. Per the germline V gene, CDR1 is MNHNY and CDR2 is SVGAGI (reference sequence). In DNA form, the CDR3 reads TGTGCCAGCAGGCAACAGATTACTGGAAACACCATATATTTT. Translating gives CASRQQITGNTIYF.

V is TRBV2 and J is TRBJ2-5; possibly TRBD1 for D (6 bases). Germline CDR1 SNHLY, CDR2 FYNNEI. The CDR3 extends over 13 amino acids. Trimming removed 8 bases from V and 4 bases from J, with 14 bases in between. The CDR3 sequence: CASLTTGGETQYF. The CDR3 DNA reads as TGTGCCAGCTTGACGACAGGCGGAGAGACCCAGTACTTC.

This clonotype came up a few times. The chain is built from TRBV4-3 and TRBJ1-5; D perhaps matches TRBD1 (6 bases). Trimming cost V 1 base and J 9 bases, with 13 bases left between them. Germline values: CDR1 LGHNA, CDR2 YSLEER. The CDR3 contains 14 residues. The CDR3 here is CASSQGEGELPQHF. The CDR3 bases are TGCGCCAGCAGCCAAGGGGAGGGGGAACTGCCCCAGCATTTT.

The CDR3 loop reads CASTIRDRSYYEQYF. In DNA, the CDR3 is TGTGCCAGCACAATCCGGGACAGGAGCTACTACGAGCAGTACTTC. The chain has TRBV27 and TRBJ2-7; 8 nucleotides align to TRBD1. CDR1 and CDR2 (germline): MNHEY, SMNVEV (reference sequence). The CDR3 runs 15 residues. V trimming: 7 bases; J trimming: 3 bases; junction bases outside the gene matches: 11.

The V call is TRBV14, the J call TRBJ2-7; 12 bases match TRBD2. V dropped 7 bases and J dropped 7; count of bases not matched to a gene: 11. The CDR3 is made up of 15 amino acids. The germline V gene encodes CDR1 SGHDN and CDR2 FVKESK. CDR3 nucleotide sequence: TGTGCCAGCACCAAACCGGGACTAGCGGGTGGGGAGCAGTACTTC. This translates into CASTKPGLAGGEQYF.

The chain couples TRBV11-2 to TRBJ2-2; D possibly corresponds to TRBD1 (5 bases). The V end was cut by 1 base, the J end by 3 bases, with 15 bases between. This CDR3 comprises 17 residues. CDR1 SGHAT and CDR2 FQNNGV come from the germline V gene. The CDR3 loop reads CASSLVALWGDTGELFF. CDR3 nucleotides: TGTGCCAGCAGCTTAGTAGCCCTATGGGGCGACACCGGGGAGCTGTTTTTT.

The chain couples TRBV24-1 to TRBJ1-5; a possible D gene is TRBD1 (5 bases). V was shortened by 2 bases and J by 3 bases, with 13 bases between the two germline ends. CDR1 is KGHDR, CDR2 SFDVKD, per germline. This CDR3 is built from 16 residues. The CDR3 sequence: CATSDSARGNNQPQHF. DNA of the CDR3: TGTGCCACCAGTGATTCCGCTCGGGGCAACAATCAGCCCCAGCATTTT.

The rearrangement joins TRBV24-1 to TRBJ2-3; no definite D call. The germline V and J ends were trimmed by 8 bases and 1 base, with 12 bases remaining between them. Looked up from germline, CDR1 is KGHDR and CDR2 is SFDVKD. This CDR3 region has 14 residues. The CDR3 sequence: CATMSAGGTDTQYF. The CDR3 bases are TGTGCCACCATGAGCGCCGGAGGCACAGATACGCAGTATTTT.

This rearrangement joins TRBV2 to TRBJ2-1, with D possibly being TRBD2 (6 bases). Trimming shortened V by 2 bases and J by 7 bases, and 18 bases separated the two germline ends. Germline CDR1 and CDR2: SNHLY and FYNNEI. The CDR3 consists of 16 residues. The CDR3 protein is CASSETVLAGTNEQFF. CDR3 DNA sequence: TGTGCCAGCAGTGAAACCGTTCTGGCGGGGACTAATGAGCAGTTCTTC.

This chain connects TRBV20-1 to TRBJ2-1; a possible D gene is TRBD2 (6 bases). Germline CDR1 reads DFQATT; CDR2 reads SNEGSKA (reference sequence). The length of the CDR3 is 11 residues. Trimming shortened V by 6 bases and J by 9 bases, and 12 bases separated the two germline ends. The chain's CDR3 is CSATPGGEQFF. CDR3 nucleotides: TGCAGTGCGACTCCCGGGGGTGAGCAGTTCTTC.

The chain carries TRBV7-2 and TRBJ2-7, with unresolved D. The germline V gene encodes CDR1 SGHTA and CDR2 FQGNSA. Trimming removed 1 base at V and 3 bases at J, with 7 bases between. The CDR3 is 13 residues long. This chain's CDR3 is CASSLGVIYEQYF. The CDR3 nucleotides are TGTGCCAGCAGCTTAGGGGTTATCTACGAGCAGTACTTC.

V usage is TRBV21-1 and J usage is TRBJ2-7; the DNA was not compared with TRBD1, the D call given in the table. TRBV21-1 counts as a pseudogene. The CDR3 sequence is 15 residues long. In DNA form, the CDR3 reads TGTGCCAGCAGCAAAGGGGGCGACGGATCCTACGAGCAGTACTTC. This codes for CASSKGGDGSYEQYF.

V and J are TRBV5-1 and TRBJ2-7; D perhaps matches TRBD1 (7 bases). The better agreement between TRBJ2-5 and the DNA end casts doubt on the J call. The V gene's germline CDR1 is SGHRS and CDR2 YFSETQ. This CDR3 has 14 residues. CDR3 loop: CASSLVTGRQTQYF. In DNA, the CDR3 is TGCGCCAGCAGCTTGGTGACAGGGAGGCAGACCCAGTACTTC.